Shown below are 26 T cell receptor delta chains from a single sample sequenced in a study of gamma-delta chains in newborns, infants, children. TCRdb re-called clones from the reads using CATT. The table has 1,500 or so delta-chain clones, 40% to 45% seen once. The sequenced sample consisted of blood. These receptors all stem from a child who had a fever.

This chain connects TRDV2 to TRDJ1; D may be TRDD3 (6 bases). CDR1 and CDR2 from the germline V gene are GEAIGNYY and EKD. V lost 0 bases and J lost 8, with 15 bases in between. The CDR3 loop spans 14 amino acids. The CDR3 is CACDTVGGLGKLIF. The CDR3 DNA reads TGTGCCTGTGACACCGTGGGGGGACTGGGCAAACTCATCTTT.

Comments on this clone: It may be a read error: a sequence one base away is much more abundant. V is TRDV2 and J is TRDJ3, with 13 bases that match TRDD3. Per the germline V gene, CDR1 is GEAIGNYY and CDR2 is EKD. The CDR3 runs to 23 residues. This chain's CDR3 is CACDTVTGGYAYPGSRDTRQMFF. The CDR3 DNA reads TGTGCCTGTGACACCGTTACTGGGGGATACGCGTATCCCGGCTCCCGGGACACCCGACAGATGTTTTTC.

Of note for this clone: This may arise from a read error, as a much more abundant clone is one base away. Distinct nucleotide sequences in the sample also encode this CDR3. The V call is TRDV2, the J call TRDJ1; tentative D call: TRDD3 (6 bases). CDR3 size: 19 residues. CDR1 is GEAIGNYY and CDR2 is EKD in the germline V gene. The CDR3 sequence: CACDTVSTSGGTYTDKLIF. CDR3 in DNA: TGCGCCTGTGACACCGTTAGCACGTCCGGGGGGACGTACACCGATAAACTCATCTTT.

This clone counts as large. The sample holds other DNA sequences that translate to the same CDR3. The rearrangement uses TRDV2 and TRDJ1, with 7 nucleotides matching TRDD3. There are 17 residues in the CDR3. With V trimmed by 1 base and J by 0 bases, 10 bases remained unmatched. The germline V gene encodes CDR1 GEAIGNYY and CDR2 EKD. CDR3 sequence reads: CACDTLGENTDTDKLIF. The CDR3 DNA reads TGTGCCTGTGACACATTGGGGGAGAATACAGACACCGATAAACTCATCTTT.

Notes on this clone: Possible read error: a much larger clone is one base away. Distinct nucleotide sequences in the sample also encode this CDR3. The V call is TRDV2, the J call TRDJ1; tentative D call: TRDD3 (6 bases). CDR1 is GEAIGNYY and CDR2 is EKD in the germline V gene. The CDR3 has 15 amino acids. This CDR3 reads CACDTVGIHTDKLIF. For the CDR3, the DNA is TGTGCCTGTGACACCGTGGGGATCCACACCGATAAACTCATCTTC.

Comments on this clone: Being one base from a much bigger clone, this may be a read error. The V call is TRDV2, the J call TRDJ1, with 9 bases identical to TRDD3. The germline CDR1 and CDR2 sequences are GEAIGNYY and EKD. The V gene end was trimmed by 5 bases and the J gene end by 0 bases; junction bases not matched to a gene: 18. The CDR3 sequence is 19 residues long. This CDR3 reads CACGTIITGGVRDTDKLIF. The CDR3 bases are TGTGCCTGTGGCACTATAATAACTGGGGGAGTAAGGGACACCGATAAACTCATCTTT.

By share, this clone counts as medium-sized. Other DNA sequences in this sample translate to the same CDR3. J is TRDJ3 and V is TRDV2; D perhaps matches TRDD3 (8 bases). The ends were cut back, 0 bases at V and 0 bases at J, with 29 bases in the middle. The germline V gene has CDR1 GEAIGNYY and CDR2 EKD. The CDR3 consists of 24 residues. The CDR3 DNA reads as TGTGCCTGTGACACCGTTCCTACCGTAACTGGGGGCTCTTCAAGCTCCTGGGACACCCGACAGATGTTTTTC. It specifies CACDTVPTVTGGSSSSWDTRQMFF.

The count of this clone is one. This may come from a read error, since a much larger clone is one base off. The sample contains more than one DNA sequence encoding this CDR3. This CDR3 is CACDTMGAYTDKLIF. Here the CDR3 DNA reads TGTGCCTGTGACACGATGGGGGCCTACACAGATAAACTCATCTTT. The chain is built from TRDV2 and TRDJ1; D might be TRDD3 (6 bases). The CDR3 runs 15 residues. CDR1 is GEAIGNYY and CDR2 is EKD in the germline V gene.

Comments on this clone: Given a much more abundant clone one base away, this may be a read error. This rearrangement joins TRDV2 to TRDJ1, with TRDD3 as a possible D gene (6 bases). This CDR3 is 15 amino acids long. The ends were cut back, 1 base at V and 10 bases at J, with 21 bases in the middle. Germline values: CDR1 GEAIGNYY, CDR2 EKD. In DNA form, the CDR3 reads TGTGCCTGTGACACGCTGGGGACTGCTCCCGGGGGACTCATCTTT. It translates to CACDTLGTAPGGLIF.

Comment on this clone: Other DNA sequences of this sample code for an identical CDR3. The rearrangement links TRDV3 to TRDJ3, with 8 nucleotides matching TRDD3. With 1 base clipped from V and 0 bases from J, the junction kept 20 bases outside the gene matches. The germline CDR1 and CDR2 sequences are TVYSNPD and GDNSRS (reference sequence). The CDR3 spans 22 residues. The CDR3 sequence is CAFTPRRATGGHASWDTRQMFF. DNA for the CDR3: TGTGCCTTTACCCCTCGACGGGCAACTGGGGGGCATGCCTCCTGGGACACCCGACAGATGTTTTTC. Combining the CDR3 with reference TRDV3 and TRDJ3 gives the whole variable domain CDKVTQSSPDQTVASGSEVVLLCTYDTVYSNPDLFWYRIRPDYSFQFVFYGDNSRSEGADFTQGRFSVKHILTQKAFHLVISPVRTEDSATYYCAFTPRRATGGHASWDTRQMFFGTGIKLFVEP.

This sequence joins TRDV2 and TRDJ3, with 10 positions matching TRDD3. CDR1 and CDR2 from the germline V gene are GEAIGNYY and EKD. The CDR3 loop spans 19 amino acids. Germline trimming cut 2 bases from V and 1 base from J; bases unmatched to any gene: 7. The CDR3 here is CACDMGGIRVSWDTRQMFF. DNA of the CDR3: TGTGCCTGTGACATGGGGGGGATACGCGTATCCTGGGACACCCGACAGATGTTTTTC.

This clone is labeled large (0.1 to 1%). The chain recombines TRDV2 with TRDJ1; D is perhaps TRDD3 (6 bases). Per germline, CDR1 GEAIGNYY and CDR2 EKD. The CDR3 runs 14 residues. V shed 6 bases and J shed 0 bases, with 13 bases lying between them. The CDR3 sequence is CACWSGAYTDKLIF. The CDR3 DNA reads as TGTGCCTGTTGGTCTGGGGCGTACACCGATAAACTCATCTTT.

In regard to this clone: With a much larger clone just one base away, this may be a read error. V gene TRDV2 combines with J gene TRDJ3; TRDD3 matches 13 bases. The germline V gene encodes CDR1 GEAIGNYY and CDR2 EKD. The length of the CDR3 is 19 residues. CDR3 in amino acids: CACFPVLGDTRWDNRQMFF. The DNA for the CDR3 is TGTGCCTGTTTCCCCGTACTGGGGGATACGAGGTGGGACAACCGACAGATGTTTTTC.

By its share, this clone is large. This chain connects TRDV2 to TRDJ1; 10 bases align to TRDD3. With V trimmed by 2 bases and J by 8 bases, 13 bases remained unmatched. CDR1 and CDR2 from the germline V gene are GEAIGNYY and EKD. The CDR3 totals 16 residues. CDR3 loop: CACDNVSTGGLQKLIF. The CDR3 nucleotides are TGTGCCTGTGACAATGTAAGTACTGGGGGATTACAAAAACTCATCTTT.

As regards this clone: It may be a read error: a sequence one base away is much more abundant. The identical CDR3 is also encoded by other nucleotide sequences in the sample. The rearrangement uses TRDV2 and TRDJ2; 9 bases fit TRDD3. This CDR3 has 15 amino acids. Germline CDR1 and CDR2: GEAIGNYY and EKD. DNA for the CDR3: TGTGCCTGCCCACCTGGGGGATGGGAGGCAGCGCAACTCTTCTTT. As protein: CACPPGGWEAAQLFF.

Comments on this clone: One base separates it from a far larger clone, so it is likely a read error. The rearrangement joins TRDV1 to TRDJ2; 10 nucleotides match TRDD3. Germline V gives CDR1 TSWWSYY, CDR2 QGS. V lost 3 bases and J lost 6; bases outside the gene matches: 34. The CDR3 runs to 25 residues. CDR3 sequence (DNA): TGTGCTCTTGGGGACTCCCTAGATTGGGTTATCCCTTTTGGGGGATACAAGTTAGGTTCAGCACAACTCTTCTTT. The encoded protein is CALGDSLDWVIPFGGYKLGSAQLFF.

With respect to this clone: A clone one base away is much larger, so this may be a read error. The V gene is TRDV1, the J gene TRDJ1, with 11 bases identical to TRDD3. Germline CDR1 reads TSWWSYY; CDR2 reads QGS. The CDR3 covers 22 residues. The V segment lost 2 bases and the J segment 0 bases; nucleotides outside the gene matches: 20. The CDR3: CALGEGARLYWGIIGYTDKLIF. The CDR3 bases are TGTGCTCTTGGGGAAGGAGCGCGTCTGTACTGGGGGATAATCGGGTACACCGATAAACTCATCTTT.

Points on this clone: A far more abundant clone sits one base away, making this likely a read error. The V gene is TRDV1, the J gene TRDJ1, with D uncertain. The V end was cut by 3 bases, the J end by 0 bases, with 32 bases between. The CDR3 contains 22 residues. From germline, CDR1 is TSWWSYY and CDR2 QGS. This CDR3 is CALGDTIRVPWSFPLYTDKLIF. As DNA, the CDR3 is TGTGCTCTTGGGGACACCATAAGGGTCCCGTGGTCGTTCCCCCTGTACACCGATAAACTCATCTTT.

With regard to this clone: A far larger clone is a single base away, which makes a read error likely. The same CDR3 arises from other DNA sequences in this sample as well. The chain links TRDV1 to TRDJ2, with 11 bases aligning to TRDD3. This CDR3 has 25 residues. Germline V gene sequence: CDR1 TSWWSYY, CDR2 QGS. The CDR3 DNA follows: TGCGCTCTTGGGGACTCCCTAGATTGGGTTATCCCTTTTGGGGGATACGAGTTAGGTTCAGCACAACTCTTCTTT. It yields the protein CALGDSLDWVIPFGGYELGSAQLFF.

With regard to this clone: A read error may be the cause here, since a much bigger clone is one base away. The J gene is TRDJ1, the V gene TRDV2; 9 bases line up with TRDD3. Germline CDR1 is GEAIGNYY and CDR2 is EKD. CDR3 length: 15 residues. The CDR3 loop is CACDTVGDTGDELIF. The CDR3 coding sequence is TGTGCCTGTGACACCGTCGGGGATACGGGCGATGAACTCATCTTT.

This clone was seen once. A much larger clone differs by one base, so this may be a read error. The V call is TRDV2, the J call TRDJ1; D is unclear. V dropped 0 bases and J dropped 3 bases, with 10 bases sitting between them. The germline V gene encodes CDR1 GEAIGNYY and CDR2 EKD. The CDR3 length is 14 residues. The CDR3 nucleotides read TGTGCCTGTGACACCGTACTGTGTTCCGATAAACTCATCTTT. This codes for CACDTVLCSDKLIF.

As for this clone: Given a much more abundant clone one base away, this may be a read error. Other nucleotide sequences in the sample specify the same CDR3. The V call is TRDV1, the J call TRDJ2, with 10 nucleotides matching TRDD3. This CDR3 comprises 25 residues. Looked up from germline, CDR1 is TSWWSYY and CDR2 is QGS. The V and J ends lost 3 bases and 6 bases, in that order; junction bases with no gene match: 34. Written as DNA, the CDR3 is TGTGCTCTTGGGGACTCCCTAGATTGGGTTATCCCTTTGGGGGGATACGAGTTAGGTTCAGCACAACTCTTCTTT. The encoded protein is CALGDSLDWVIPLGGYELGSAQLFF.

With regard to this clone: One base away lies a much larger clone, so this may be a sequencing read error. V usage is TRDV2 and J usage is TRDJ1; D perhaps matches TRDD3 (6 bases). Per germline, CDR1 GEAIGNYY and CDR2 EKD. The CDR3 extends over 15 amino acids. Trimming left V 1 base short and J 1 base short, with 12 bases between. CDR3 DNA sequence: TGTGCCTGTGACACACTCGAGGGGATCACCGATAAACTCATCTTT. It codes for CACDTLEGITDKLIF.

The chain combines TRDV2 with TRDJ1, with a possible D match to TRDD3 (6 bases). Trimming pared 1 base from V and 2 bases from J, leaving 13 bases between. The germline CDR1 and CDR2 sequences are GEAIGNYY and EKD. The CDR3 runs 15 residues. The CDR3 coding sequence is TGTGCCTGTGACACGATGGGGGGGAAAACCGATAAACTCATCTTT. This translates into CACDTMGGKTDKLIF.

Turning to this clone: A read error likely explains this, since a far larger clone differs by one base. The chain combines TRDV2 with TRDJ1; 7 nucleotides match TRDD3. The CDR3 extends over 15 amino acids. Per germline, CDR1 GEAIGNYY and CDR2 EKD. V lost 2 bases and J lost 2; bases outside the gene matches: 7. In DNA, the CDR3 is TGTGCCTGTGACAACTTACGGGGGGATACCGATAAACTCATCTTT. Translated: CACDNLRGDTDKLIF.

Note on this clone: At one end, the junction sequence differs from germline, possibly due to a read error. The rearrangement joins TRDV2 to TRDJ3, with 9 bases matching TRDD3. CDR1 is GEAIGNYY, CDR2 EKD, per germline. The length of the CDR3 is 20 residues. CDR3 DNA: TGTGCCTGTGACTCCGTACTGGGGGAAATCAGCTCCCGGGACACCCGACAGATGTTTTTC. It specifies CACDSVLGEISSRDTRQMFF.